This T cell receptor (beta chain) was recovered during a study of blood T cell repertoires in COVID-19. Assay used: immunoSEQ multiplex PCR; TCRdb lists only in-frame clones, some missing. The sample includes about 170,000 clones, roughly 84% of them seen just once. The CDR3 is 14 amino acids. Trimming removed 3 bases from V and 10 bases from J; junction bases left unmatched: 3. Looked up from germline, CDR1 is SGDLS and CDR2 is YYNGEE. This clone has at least ten counts. The clonotype comes from a woman aged 80 or over with active or convalescent COVID-19. The sequencing sample was made of peripheral blood. The V gene is TRBV9, the J gene TRBJ1-6; 11 bases match TRBD1. The chain's CDR3 is CASSGGTGGSPLHF. CDR3 nucleotide sequence: TGTGCCAGCAGCGGGGGGACAGGGGGATCACCCCTCCACTTT.